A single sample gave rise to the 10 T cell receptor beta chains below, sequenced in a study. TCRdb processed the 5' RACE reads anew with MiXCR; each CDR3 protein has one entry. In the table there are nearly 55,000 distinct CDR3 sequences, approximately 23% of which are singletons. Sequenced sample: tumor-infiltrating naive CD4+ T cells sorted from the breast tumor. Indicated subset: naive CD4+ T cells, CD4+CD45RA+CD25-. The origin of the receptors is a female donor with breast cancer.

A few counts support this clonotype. The CDR3, as DNA: TGCGCCAGCAGCCAGGCCTCGGGGCGAGGGAGGGCCAACGTCCTGACTTTC. Amino acids: CASSQASGRGRANVLTF. The chain combines TRBV4-1 with TRBJ2-6; D assignment may be TRBD1 or TRBD2 (5 bases each). CDR3 length: 17 residues. Germline lookup yields CDR1 MGHRA and CDR2 YSYEKL. The V gene lost 3 bases and the J gene lost 5 bases, with 17 bases spanning the gap.

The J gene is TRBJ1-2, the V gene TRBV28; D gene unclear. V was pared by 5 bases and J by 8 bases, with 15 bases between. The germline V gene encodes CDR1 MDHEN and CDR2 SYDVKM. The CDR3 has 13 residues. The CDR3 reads CASSRNKGYGYTF. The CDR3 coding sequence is TGTGCCAGCAGTCGTAACAAGGGTTACGGCTACACCTTC.

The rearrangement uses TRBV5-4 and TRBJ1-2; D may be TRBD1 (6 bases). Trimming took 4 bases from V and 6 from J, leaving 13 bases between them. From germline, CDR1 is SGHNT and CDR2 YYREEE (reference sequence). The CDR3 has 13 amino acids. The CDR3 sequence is CASSAADSNGYTF. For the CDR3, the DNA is TGTGCCAGCAGCGCCGCGGACAGCAATGGCTACACCTTC.

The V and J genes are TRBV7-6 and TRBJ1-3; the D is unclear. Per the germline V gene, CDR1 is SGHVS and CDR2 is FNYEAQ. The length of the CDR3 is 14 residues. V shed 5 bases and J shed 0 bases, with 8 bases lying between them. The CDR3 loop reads CASSTSSSGNTIYF. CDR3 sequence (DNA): TGTGCCAGCAGCACCAGCTCCTCTGGAAACACCATATATTTT.

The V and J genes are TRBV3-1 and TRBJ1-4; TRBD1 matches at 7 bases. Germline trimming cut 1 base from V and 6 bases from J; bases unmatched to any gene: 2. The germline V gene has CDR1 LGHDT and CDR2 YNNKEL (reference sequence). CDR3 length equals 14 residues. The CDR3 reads CASSQGTGYEKLFF. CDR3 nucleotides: TGTGCCAGCAGCCAAGGGACAGGATATGAAAAACTGTTTTTT.

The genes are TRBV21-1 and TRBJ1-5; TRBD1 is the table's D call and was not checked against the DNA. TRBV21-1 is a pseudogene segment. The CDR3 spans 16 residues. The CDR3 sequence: CASSKATGVGDQPQHF. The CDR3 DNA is TGTGCCAGCAGCAAAGCCACAGGGGTGGGCGATCAGCCCCAGCATTTT.

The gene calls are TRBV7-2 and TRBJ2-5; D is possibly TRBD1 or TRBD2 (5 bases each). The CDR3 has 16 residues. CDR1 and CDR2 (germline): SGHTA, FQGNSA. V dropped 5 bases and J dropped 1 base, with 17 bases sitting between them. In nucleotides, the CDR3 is TGTGCCAGCAGCCTAGTTCCCCCGGGGCTCCAAGAGACCCAGTACTTC. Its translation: CASSLVPPGLQETQYF. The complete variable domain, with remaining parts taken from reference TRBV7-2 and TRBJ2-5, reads GAGVSQSPSNKVTEKGKDVELRCDPISGHTALYWYRQSLGQGLEFLIYFQGNSAPDKSGLPSDRFSAERTGGSVSTLTIQRTQQEDSAVYLCASSLVPPGLQETQYFGPGTRLLVL.

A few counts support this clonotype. The CDR3: CASSLGNGQETQYF. The CDR3 nucleotides are TGCGCCAGCAGCCTGGGCAACGGGCAAGAGACCCAGTACTTC. V is TRBV5-1 and J is TRBJ2-5; D is unresolved. V dropped 4 bases and J dropped 2 bases, with 12 bases sitting between them. The CDR3 runs 14 residues. Germline CDR1 is SGHRS and CDR2 is YFSETQ.

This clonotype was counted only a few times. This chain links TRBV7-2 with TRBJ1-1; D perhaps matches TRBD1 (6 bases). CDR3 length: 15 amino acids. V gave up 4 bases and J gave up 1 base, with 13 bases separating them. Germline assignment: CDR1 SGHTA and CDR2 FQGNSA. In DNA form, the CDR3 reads TGTGCCAGCAGCTCAGCAGGGGTTGGGAACACTGAAGCTTTCTTT. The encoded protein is CASSSAGVGNTEAFF.

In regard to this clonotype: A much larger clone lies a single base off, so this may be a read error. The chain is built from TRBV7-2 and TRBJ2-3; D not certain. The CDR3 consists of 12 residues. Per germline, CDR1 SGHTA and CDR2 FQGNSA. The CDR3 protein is CASSSYTDTRYF. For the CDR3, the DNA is TGTGCCAGCAGCTCCTACACAGATACGCGGTATTTT.